A single sample gave rise to the 19 T cell receptor beta chains below, sequenced in a study of blood T cell repertoires in COVID-19. The assay was immunoSEQ multiplex PCR, and TCRdb's table has in-frame clones only and misses some. The top ten clones hold around 10% of a sample with fewer than 400,000 clones, around 90% of them seen once. Sequencing input: PBMCs or T cells enriched from blood (not recorded which). The receptors come from a woman younger than 35 who had recovered from COVID-19.

V and J are TRBV21-1 and TRBJ1-5. TRBV21-1 is designated a pseudogene. The CDR3 is made up of 19 amino acids. CDR3 in amino acids: CASRFGGPLRARGNQPQHF. As DNA, the CDR3 is TGTGCCAGCAGATTCGGGGGGCCTTTGAGGGCGCGGGGCAATCAGCCCCAGCATTTT.

The chain uses TRBV29-1 and TRBJ1-1; D not certain. CDR1 SQVTM and CDR2 ANQGSEA come from the germline V gene. This CDR3 contains 13 residues. Deletions cut 5 bases from V and 4 bases from J, with 14 bases between. The CDR3: CSVSGMSTTEAFF. The CDR3 DNA follows: TGCAGCGTTTCGGGTATGAGTACCACTGAAGCTTTCTTT. The whole variable domain, remainder taken from reference TRBV29-1 and TRBJ1-1, is SAVISQKPSRDICQRGTSLTIQCQVDSQVTMMFWYRQQPGQSLTLIATANQGSEATYESGFVIDKFPISRPNLTFSTLTVSNMSPEDSSIYLCSVSGMSTTEAFFGQGTRLTVV.

The rearrangement uses TRBV7-3 and TRBJ2-3, with 9 bases lining up with TRBD1. Germline lookup yields CDR1 SGHTA and CDR2 FQGTGA. Germline trimming cut 1 base from V and 0 bases from J; bases unmatched to any gene: 26. The CDR3 contains 24 residues. Here the CDR3 DNA reads TGTGCCAGCAGCTTAAGGAGACAGGGGGTTCGGACTTCATCCGGATACACTAGCACAGATACGCAGTATTTT. This gives the protein CASSLRRQGVRTSSGYTSTDTQYF.

The chain uses TRBV18 and TRBJ1-4, with 11 bases that match TRBD1. In germline, CDR1 is KGHSH, CDR2 LQKENI. The CDR3 runs 15 residues. The trim removed 5 bases at V and 2 bases at J, leaving 1 base unmatched. The CDR3 coding sequence is TGTGCCAGCTCAGGACAGGGGGCTACTAATGAAAAACTGTTTTTT. This codes for CASSGQGATNEKLFF.

J is TRBJ1-4 and V is TRBV6-2 or TRBV6-3; unclear D gene. The CDR3 has 18 residues. Germline CDR1 and CDR2: MNHEY and SVGEGT. V shed 0 bases and J shed 2 bases, with 16 bases lying between them. DNA for the CDR3: TGTGCCAGCAGTTACTCGAGTAAGGGAGTCTTCACTAATGAAAAACTGTTTTTT. The encoded protein is CASSYSSKGVFTNEKLFF.

The V call is TRBV19, the J call TRBJ1-3; D possibly corresponds to TRBD1 (6 bases). V shed 3 bases and J shed 2 bases, with 11 bases lying between them. The CDR3 is made up of 15 amino acids. Germline V gene data show CDR1 as LNHDA and CDR2 as SQIVND (reference sequence). CDR3 DNA sequence: TGTGCCAGTAGTATCCAAACAGGGACTGGAAACACCATATATTTT. Translation: CASSIQTGTGNTIYF.

The genes are TRBV11-2 and TRBJ2-3; D is possibly TRBD2 (5 bases). CDR1 SGHAT and CDR2 FQNNGV come from the germline V gene. V dropped 0 bases and J dropped 2 bases, with 12 bases sitting between them. The CDR3 covers 16 residues. CDR3: CASSLDGESFTDTQYF. The CDR3 region has the DNA TGTGCCAGCAGCTTAGACGGGGAAAGTTTCACAGATACGCAGTATTTT.

This chain uses TRBV11-2 with TRBJ1-5; no firm D call. Germline V CDR1 and CDR2: SGHAT, FQNNGV. The CDR3 extends over 15 amino acids. Deletions cut 5 bases from V and 3 bases from J, with 14 bases between. The CDR3 here is CASSQDGELNQPQHF. The CDR3 coding sequence is TGTGCCAGCAGCCAGGACGGGGAGCTCAATCAGCCCCAGCATTTT.

This chain uses TRBV28 with TRBJ1-2; 8 bases fit TRBD1. Looked up from germline, CDR1 is MDHEN and CDR2 is SYDVKM. With 8 bases clipped from V and 4 bases from J, the junction kept 6 bases outside the gene matches. This CDR3 spans 13 amino acids. This CDR3 reads CASCPQGAYGYTF. CDR3 coding DNA: TGTGCCAGCTGCCCCCAGGGGGCCTATGGCTACACCTTC.

The chain combines TRBV13 with TRBJ1-6; 8 bases line up with TRBD1. The length of the CDR3 is 15 residues. Unmatched junction bases numbered 6, after V lost 1 base and J lost 10 bases. CDR1 and CDR2 from the germline V gene are PRHDT and FYEKMQ (reference sequence). In nucleotides, the CDR3 is TGTGCCAGCAGCTTAGAGGCAGGGGGCGGGTCACCCCTCCACTTT. Translating it yields CASSLEAGGGSPLHF.

This clone was detected only once. V is TRBV7-3 and J is TRBJ2-2, with 14 bases lining up with TRBD2. Germline V gives CDR1 SGHTA, CDR2 FQGTGA. The CDR3 runs to 16 residues. Trimming took 7 bases from V and 6 from J; bases not matched to a gene: 7. The DNA for the CDR3 is TGTGCCAGCACCCCGACTAGCGGGGGGGCGTCCGGGGAGCTGTTTTTT. Translation: CASTPTSGGASGELFF.

To note about this clone: This CDR3 is also generated by other DNA sequences in the sample. The chain has TRBV19 and TRBJ1-5, with a possible D match to TRBD1 (6 bases). CDR3 length: 15 amino acids. Deletions cut 3 bases from V and 2 bases from J, with 11 bases between. Germline V CDR1 and CDR2: LNHDA, SQIVND (reference sequence). The CDR3 sequence is CASSIGAGGNQPQHF. CDR3 DNA sequence: TGTGCCAGTAGTATTGGGGCAGGGGGCAATCAGCCCCAGCATTTT.

A single count supports this clone. V is TRBV10-3 and J is TRBJ2-5; 11 nucleotides line up with TRBD2. The CDR3 consists of 17 residues. V lost 10 bases, J lost 7 bases, and 20 bases stayed unmatched. Germline V CDR1 and CDR2: ENHRY, SYGVKD. The CDR3: CATQPQTSGIQPGTQYF. CDR3 coding DNA: TGTGCCACCCAACCCCAGACTAGCGGGATCCAACCGGGGACCCAGTACTTC.

The table lists this clone with a count of one. This chain connects TRBV7-3 to TRBJ2-7; maybe TRBD2 (5 bases). CDR1 and CDR2 from the germline V gene are SGHTA and FQGTGA. The CDR3 extends over 16 amino acids. Trimming shortened V by 5 bases and J by 2 bases, and 19 bases separated the two germline ends. In DNA, the CDR3 is TGTGCCAGCAGCCCACTAGGACGGCCACTACCCTACGAGCAGTACTTC. Protein product: CASSPLGRPLPYEQYF. The variable domain in full, with the rest retrieved from reference TRBV7-3 and TRBJ2-7, is GAGVSQTPSNKVTEKGKYVELRCDPISGHTALYWYRQSLGQGPEFLIYFQGTGAADDSGLPNDRFFAVRPEGSVSTLKIQRTERGDSAVYLCASSPLGRPLPYEQYFGPGTRLTVT.

The gene calls are TRBV9 and TRBJ2-2; TRBD2 matches at 15 bases. The J segment lost 4 bases and the V segment lost 1 base, leaving 8 bases of the junction unmatched. Germline values: CDR1 SGDLS, CDR2 YYNGEE. CDR3 length equals 19 residues. The CDR3 reads CASSVSTGTSGRITGELFF. As DNA, the CDR3 is TGTGCCAGCAGCGTATCCACCGGGACTAGCGGGAGGATCACCGGGGAGCTGTTTTTT.

The V call is TRBV24-1, the J call TRBJ1-2; D is possibly TRBD1 (6 bases). The CDR3 totals 17 residues. Germline assignment: CDR1 KGHDR and CDR2 SFDVKD. The V end was cut by 5 bases, the J end by 2 bases, with 20 bases between. CDR3 nucleotide sequence: TGTGCCACCAGTGGGCACGAAGGGGGGGGAGCGAACTATGGCTACACCTTC. The encoded protein is CATSGHEGGGANYGYTF.

The chain employs TRBV3-1 (or the pseudogene TRBV3-2) and TRBJ2-5, with 8 bases aligning to TRBD2. V gave up 3 bases and J gave up 3 bases; unmatched junction bases: 9. The CDR3 extends over 16 amino acids. CDR1 and CDR2 (germline): LGHDT, YNNKEL (reference sequence). The DNA for the CDR3 is TGTGCCAGCAGCCACCTTACTAGCGGTGGGGAAGAGACCCAGTACTTC. Its protein product is CASSHLTSGGEETQYF.

The rearrangement uses TRBV3-1 (or the pseudogene TRBV3-2) and TRBJ1-2; D ambiguous. This CDR3 has 14 amino acids. Trimming pared 2 bases from V and 6 bases from J, leaving 13 bases between. The germline V gene has CDR1 LGHDT and CDR2 YNNKEL (reference sequence). This CDR3 is CASSQLSGDDGYTF. DNA of the CDR3: TGTGCCAGCAGCCAACTTTCGGGAGACGATGGCTACACCTTC.

The CDR3 reads CASSLRTGTNSPLHF. DNA of the CDR3: TGTGCCAGCAGTTTAAGGACAGGGACTAATTCACCCCTCCACTTT. This chain uses TRBV27 with TRBJ1-6, with 8 bases lining up with TRBD1. With V trimmed by 2 bases and J by 6 bases, 3 bases remained unmatched. The CDR3 runs 15 residues. Germline CDR1 reads MNHEY; CDR2 reads SMNVEV (reference sequence).